This T cell receptor (beta chain) is from a study of cytomegalovirus exposure and HLA in healthy donors. This clone has more than one count but fewer than ten. J gave up 7 bases and V 7 bases, and 3 bases lay outside the gene matches. This CDR3 has 11 amino acids. In germline, CDR1 is LNHDA, CDR2 SQIVND (reference sequence). Primers included in the PCR were 60 Vbeta and 13 Jbeta primers. Sequencing was performed with immunoSEQ multiplex PCR; in TCRdb, only in-frame clones are kept and a portion is missing. The table has roughly 120,000 clones, about 85% seen once. The chain combines TRBV19 with TRBJ1-1; 7 bases map to TRBD1. The sequenced sample was PBMCs. This sequence originates from a man aged 45-65 years in good health and CMV-seronegative. DNA of the CDR3: TGTGCCAGTAAAAGGACAGGTGAAGCTTTCTTT. Amino acid sequence: CASKRTGEAFF.